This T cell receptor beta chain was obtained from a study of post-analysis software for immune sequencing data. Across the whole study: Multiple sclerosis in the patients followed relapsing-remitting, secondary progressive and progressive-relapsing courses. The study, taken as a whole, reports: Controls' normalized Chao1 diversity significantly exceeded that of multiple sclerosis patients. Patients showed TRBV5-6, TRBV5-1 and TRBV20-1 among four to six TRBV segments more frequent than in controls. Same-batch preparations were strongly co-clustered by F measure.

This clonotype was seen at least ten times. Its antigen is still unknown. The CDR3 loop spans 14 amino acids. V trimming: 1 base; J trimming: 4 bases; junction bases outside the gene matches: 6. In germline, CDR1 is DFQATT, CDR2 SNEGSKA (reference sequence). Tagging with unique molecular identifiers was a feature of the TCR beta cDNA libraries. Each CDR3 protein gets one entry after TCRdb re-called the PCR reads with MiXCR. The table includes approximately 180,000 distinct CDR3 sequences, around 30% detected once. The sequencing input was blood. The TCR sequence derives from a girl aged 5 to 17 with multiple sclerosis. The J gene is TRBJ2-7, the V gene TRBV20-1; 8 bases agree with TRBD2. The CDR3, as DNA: TGCAGTGCTAGAGGTTCCAGCGGGAGTTACGAGCAGTACTTC. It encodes CSARGSSGSYEQYF.